This T cell receptor (beta chain) was recorded in a study of blood T cell repertoires in COVID-19. Study context: The United States, Italy and Spain supplied acute and convalescent COVID-19 samples. Nucleic acid was either cDNA or gDNA, and it came from T cells, B-cell-depleted T cells, or PBMCs.

The ends lost 1 base at V and 5 bases at J; junction bases unmatched: 2. Germline assignment: CDR1 SGHTS and CDR2 YDEGEE. This CDR3 region has 13 residues. The table lists this clone with a count of one. In the authors' methods: Estimation of nucleated cell counts was performed using reference gene primer amplification. Some clones are missing from TCRdb's copy, which holds only in-frame ones; the method was immunoSEQ multiplex PCR. The V and J calls and clone size are taken from that table; D and trimming were inferred from the DNA. The repertoire holds about 79,000 clones, with around 89% as singletons.

The chain couples TRBV5-8 to TRBJ2-5, with 7 positions matching TRBD1. The specimen was peripheral blood. This clonotype was sampled from a man in his 70s with active or convalescent COVID-19. CDR3 in amino acids: CASSLYRGETQYF. The CDR3 DNA follows: TGTGCCAGCAGCTTGTACAGGGGTGAGACCCAGTACTTC.